This T cell receptor beta chain was retrieved from a study of identical twins (dated by TCRdb to 2015 to 2016). For context, the study as a whole: To test whether fetal clonotypes persist, the study used deep sequencing on TCR alpha and beta repertoires from monozygotic twins, unrelated adults of various ages, and cord blood. To rule out contamination, replicate twin experiments were performed at different times with different library preparation protocols. Paper-wide results and their limitations: In beta out-of-frame sequences, excess twin sharing was weaker, because having fewer shared sequences lowered the signal-to-noise ratio. Out-of-frame TCR alpha sequences shared between twins showed an excess of low generation-probability sequences compared with coincidental sharing between unrelated individuals. Recombination models systematically underestimated out-of-frame TCR alpha sharing in monozygotic twins but agreed with sharing between unrelated individuals. Because the same donors could not be followed over many years, the conclusions relied on cross-sectional statistical analysis. Fewer insertions were carried by abundant cord blood beta clonotypes, a similar but weaker trend appeared in young adult naive repertoires, and no such trend appeared in memory repertoires. Invariant T cells such as MAIT and iNKT could partly confound zero-insertion analyses, though diverse VJ usage argued against this for most clonotypes.

All donors were healthy Caucasians. The twin cohort comprised three pairs of female monozygotic twins, all aged roughly 18 to 30 years. Peripheral blood mononuclear cells were the source from which RNA for the TCR libraries was isolated. The library was built by means of 5' RACE. The sequencing machine was an Illumina HiSeq 2000. Template switching introduced a universal primer binding site; the final cDNA contained a unique molecular identifier, enabling accurate counting of TCR cDNA molecules. Specific primers in the conserved constant-segment region were used to synthesize first-strand cDNA for TCR alpha and beta chains. To control for contamination, every cDNA library was double barcoded, receiving both a SMART-Mk sample barcode and Illumina barcodes. TruSeq adapter sequences and Illumina sample barcodes were added in two successive PCR steps. The TCR alpha and beta cDNA libraries were sequenced on the Illumina HiSeq platform using custom primers. The authors' pipeline ran thus. Unique molecular identifiers were extracted from raw reads with MiGEC, and CDR3 positions were determined with MiXCR. Recombination models were inferred per individual with the repgenHMM and IGoR tools using an EM algorithm. Shared clonotype analysis was performed with the tcR package in R, normalizing sharing by the product of cloneset sizes. To study raw recombination free of thymic and clonal selection effects, out-of-frame nonproductive sequences were analyzed. TCRdb itself trimmed the public reads at Q25 with fastp, ran MiXCR and retained productive beta chains. Under each unique CDR3 protein, matching rows form one entry showing the most common genes and DNA. What appears here as the V and J calls and clone size reflects TCRdb's work, not the paper's. The sample table lists 570,000 or so distinct CDR3 sequences, around 9.6% of them with a count of one. More than 2.5% of the sample goes to the ten largest clones.

This clonotype turned up a few times. Its cognate antigen has yet to be identified. The sample holds no much larger clone one base away, and base qualities are not on file. Measured from the cysteine to the phenylalanine, the CDR3 is 12 residues long. Kept here is only the CDR3 DNA, which spans 36 bases and is read in frame from base 1. At the junction V is shortened by 7 bases and J by 11 bases, with 15 bases in between. In the germline V gene, CDR1 corresponds to SNHLY and CDR2 to FYNNEI. Separately, the same data were catalogued under a study of yellow fever vaccine responses in identical twins. The second study reports: The T cell response to vaccination in identical twins was reported by the authors to appear partly convergent and partly personalized. The study precisely tracked vaccine-responding T cell clones in identical twins.

Source material: PBMCs. The receptor chain draws on TRBV2 and TRBJ2-4; 6 matching bases give a weak D call of TRBD1. This sequence was found in a woman between 18 and 30 years old in good health. In nucleotide form, the sequence is TGTGCCAGCACCGATACAGGGAATGTTCAGTACTTC. Its coded protein is CASTDTGNVQYF.